This TCR beta chain comes out of a study of tumor and adjacent non-tumor tissue in lung cancer. The library came from three nested PCR rounds adapted from ARM-PCR protocols. TCRdb passed the multiplex PCR reads through MiXCR, listing each CDR3 protein once. The profile shows about 200,000 distinct CDR3 sequences, about 76% of them singletons. RNA was extracted from bulk tissue without any cell sorting. The length of the CDR3 is 12 residues. The germline V and J ends were trimmed by 6 bases and 4 bases, with 9 bases remaining between them. Per germline, CDR1 MDHEN and CDR2 SYDVKM. For this clonotype: A read error is likely, as this CDR3 ends without the conserved phenylalanine or tryptophan.

The sequence was collected from a man between 60 and 75 years old with non-small cell lung cancer. Sequencing was done on a sample of lung tumor tissue. This chain connects TRBV28 to TRBJ1-2; a weak D match, TRBD1 (5 bases). The CDR3 protein is CASRQGFYGYTL. CDR3 DNA sequence: TGTGCCAGCAGGCAGGGTTTCTATGGCTACACCCTC.